This entry features one TCR beta chain sequence. Its antigen remains unknown. V shed 5 bases, J shed 3 bases, and the junction held 5 bases outside the gene matches. This CDR3 has 16 amino acids. CDR1 and CDR2 (germline): SNHLY, FYNNEI. This sample is drawn from a study of identical twins. Points from the study as a whole: Zero-insertion results could be subject to partial confounding by invariant MAIT and iNKT cells.

TCRdb redid the calling of the 5' RACE reads with MiXCR, one entry per CDR3 protein. This sample has 1,800,000 or so distinct CDR3 sequences, with less than 40% found just once. The clonotype comes from a newborn girl in good health. The rearrangement links TRBV2 to TRBJ2-3, with 13 bases fitting TRBD2. Sequenced sample: cord blood. CDR3 sequence: CASSKGTSGVTDTQYF. CDR3 sequence (DNA): TGTGCCAGCAGTAAAGGGACTAGCGGGGTAACAGATACGCAGTATTTT.